The clone carrying this TCR beta chain was counted ten times or more. Study processing details: It was from reference gene primer amplification that nucleated cell counts were estimated. The data were produced by immunoSEQ multiplex PCR, yet TCRdb's version contains in-frame clones alone and is incomplete. V and J calls and clone size follow that table, whereas D and trimming were derived from the DNA. This sample has approximately 150,000 clones, with 60% to 85% found just once. The sample originates from a study of blood T cell repertoires in COVID-19. Overall study context: COVID-19 samples collected from the United States, Italy and Spain covered acute and convalescent phases. Sources were T cells, B-cell-depleted T cells, or PBMCs; the material itself was cDNA or gDNA.

Germline V lookup: CDR1 SGHDN, CDR2 FVKESK. Trimming stripped 0 bases from V and 9 bases from J, with 17 bases between. This CDR3 is 15 amino acids long. Patients in Seattle were enrolled during active infection, then followed longitudinally. Sequenced: peripheral blood. This clonotype was obtained from an older woman with COVID-19, enrolled during active disease. This sequence joins TRBV14 and TRBJ2-5, with D perhaps TRBD2 (6 bases). The CDR3: CASSQDPPGLTPQYF. In DNA, the CDR3 is TGTGCCAGCAGCCAAGACCCCCCGGGACTCACTCCCCAGTACTTC.